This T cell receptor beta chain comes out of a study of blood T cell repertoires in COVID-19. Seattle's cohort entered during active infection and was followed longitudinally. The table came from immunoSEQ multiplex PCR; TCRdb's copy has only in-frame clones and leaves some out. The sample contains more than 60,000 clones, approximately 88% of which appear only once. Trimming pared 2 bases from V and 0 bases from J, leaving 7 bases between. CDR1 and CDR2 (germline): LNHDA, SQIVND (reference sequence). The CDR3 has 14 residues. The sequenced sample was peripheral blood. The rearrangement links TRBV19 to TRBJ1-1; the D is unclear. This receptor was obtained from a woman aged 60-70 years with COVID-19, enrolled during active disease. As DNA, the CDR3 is TGTGCCAGTAGTATATTCGGGGTGAACACTGAAGCTTTCTTT. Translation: CASSIFGVNTEAFF.